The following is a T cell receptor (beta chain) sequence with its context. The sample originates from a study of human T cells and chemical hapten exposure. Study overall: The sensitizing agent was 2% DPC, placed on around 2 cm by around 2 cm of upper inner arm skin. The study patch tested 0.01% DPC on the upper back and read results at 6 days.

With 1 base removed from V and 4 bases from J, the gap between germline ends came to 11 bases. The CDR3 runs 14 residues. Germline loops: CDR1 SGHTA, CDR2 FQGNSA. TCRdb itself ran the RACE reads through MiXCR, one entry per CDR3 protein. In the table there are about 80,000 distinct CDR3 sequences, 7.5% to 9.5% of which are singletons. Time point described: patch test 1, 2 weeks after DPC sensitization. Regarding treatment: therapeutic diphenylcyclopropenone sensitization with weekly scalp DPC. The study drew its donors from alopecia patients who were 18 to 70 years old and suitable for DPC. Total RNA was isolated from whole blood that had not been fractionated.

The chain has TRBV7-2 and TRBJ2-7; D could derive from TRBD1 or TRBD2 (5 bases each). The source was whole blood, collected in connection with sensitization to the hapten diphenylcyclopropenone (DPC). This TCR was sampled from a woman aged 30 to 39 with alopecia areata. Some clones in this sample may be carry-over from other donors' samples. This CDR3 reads CASSLGRGPYEQYF. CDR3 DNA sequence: TGTGCCAGCAGCTTAGGACGGGGCCCGTACGAGCAGTACTTC. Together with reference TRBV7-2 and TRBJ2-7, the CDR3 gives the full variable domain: GAGVSQSPSNKVTEKGKDVELRCDPISGHTALYWYRQSLGQGLEFLIYFQGNSAPDKSGLPSDRFSAERTGGSVSTLTIQRTQQEDSAVYLCASSLGRGPYEQYFGPGTRLTVT.